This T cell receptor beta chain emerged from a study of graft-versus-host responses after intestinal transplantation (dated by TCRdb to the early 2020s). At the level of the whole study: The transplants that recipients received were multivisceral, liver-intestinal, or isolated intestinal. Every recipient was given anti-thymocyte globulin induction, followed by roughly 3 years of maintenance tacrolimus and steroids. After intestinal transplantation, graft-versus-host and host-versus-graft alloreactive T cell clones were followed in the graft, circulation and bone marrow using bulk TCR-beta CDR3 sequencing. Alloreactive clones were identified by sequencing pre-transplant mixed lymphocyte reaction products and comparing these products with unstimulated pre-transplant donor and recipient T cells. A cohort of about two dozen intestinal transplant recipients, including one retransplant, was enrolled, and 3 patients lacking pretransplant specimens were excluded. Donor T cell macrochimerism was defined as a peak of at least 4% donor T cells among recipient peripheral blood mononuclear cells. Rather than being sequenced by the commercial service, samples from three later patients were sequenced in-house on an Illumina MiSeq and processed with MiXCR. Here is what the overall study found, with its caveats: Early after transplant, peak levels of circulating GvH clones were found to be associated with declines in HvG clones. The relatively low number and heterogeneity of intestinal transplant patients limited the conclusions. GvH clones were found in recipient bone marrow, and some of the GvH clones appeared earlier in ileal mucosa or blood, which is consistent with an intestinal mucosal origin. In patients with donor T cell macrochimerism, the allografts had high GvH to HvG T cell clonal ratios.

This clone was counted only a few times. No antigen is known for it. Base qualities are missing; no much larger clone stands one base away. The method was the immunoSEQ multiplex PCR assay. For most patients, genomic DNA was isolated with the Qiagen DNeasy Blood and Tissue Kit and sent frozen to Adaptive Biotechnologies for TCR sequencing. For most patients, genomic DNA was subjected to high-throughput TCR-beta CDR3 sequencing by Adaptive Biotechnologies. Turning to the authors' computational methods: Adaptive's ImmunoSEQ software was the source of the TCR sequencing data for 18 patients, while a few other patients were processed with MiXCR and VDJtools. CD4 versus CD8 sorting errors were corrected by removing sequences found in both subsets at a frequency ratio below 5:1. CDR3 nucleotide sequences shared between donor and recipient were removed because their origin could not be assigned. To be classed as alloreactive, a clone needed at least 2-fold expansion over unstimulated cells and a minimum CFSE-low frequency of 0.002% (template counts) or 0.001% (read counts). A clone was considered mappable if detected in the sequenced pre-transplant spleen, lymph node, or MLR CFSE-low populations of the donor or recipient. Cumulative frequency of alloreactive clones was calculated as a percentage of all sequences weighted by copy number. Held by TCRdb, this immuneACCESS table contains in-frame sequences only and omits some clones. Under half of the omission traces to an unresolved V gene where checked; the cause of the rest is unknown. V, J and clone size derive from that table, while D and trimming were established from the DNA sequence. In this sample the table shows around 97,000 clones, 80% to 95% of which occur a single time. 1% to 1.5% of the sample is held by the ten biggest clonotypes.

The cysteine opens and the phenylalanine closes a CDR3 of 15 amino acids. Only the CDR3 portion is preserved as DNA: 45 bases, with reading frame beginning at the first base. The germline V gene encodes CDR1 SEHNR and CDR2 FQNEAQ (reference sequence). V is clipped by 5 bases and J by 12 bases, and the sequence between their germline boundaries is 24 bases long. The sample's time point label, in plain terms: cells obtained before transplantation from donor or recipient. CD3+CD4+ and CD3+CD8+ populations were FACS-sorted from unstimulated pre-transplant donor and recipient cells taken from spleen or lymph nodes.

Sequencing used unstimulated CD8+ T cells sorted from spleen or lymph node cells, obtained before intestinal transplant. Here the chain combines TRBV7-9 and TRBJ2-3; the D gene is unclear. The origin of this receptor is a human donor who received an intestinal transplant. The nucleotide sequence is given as TGTGCCAGCAGCCCTACTGAATTGTCCCGTTTAGAACAGTATTTT. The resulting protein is CASSPTELSRLEQYF.